These 20 T cell receptor beta chains originate from one sample sequenced in a study of cytomegalovirus exposure and HLA in healthy donors. The PCR made use of 60 Vbeta and 13 Jbeta primers. Profiled with immunoSEQ multiplex PCR; TCRdb holds only in-frame clones, not every one. The repertoire holds around 99,000 clones, 60% to 80% seen once, with roughly 7.3% in the top ten. The sequencing sample was made of PBMCs. The receptor set was obtained from a man in his forties or fifties in good health and CMV-seropositive.

With respect to this clone: Other DNA sequences in the same sample also yield this CDR3. The chain combines TRBV25-1 with TRBJ1-1; 7 bases line up with TRBD1. The CDR3 loop spans 15 amino acids. CDR1 and CDR2 (germline): MGHDK, SYGVNS. J gave up 3 bases and V 5 bases, and 9 bases lay outside the gene matches. DNA of the CDR3: TGTGCCAGCAGTCAAATAAGGCAGGGGGACACTGAAGCTTTCTTT. This gives the protein CASSQIRQGDTEAFF.

The gene calls are TRBV7-3 and TRBJ2-1; 10 bases agree with TRBD1. Trimming took 0 bases from V and 5 from J; bases not matched to a gene: 4. This CDR3 is 16 amino acids long. Germline V CDR1 and CDR2: SGHTA, FQGTGA. The CDR3 DNA follows: TGTGCCAGCAGCTTAACCGGACAGGGGGGAAACAATGAGCAGTTCTTC. Its translation is CASSLTGQGGNNEQFF.

The CDR3 reads CASSTRGERTDTQYF. The CDR3 coding sequence is TGTGCCAGCAGTACCAGGGGGGAGAGGACAGATACGCAGTATTTT. The chain joins TRBV6-5 to TRBJ2-3; D is perhaps TRBD1 (7 bases). CDR3 length equals 15 residues. Trimming left V 5 bases short and J 3 bases short, with 15 bases between. The germline CDR1 and CDR2 sequences are MNHEY and SVGAGI.

This clone is labeled as medium-sized (0.01 to 0.1%). The chain recombines TRBV4-3 with TRBJ1-1, with D maybe TRBD1 (6 bases). Trimming left V 1 base short and J 7 bases short, with 13 bases between. The CDR3 spans 14 residues. Germline V gene data show CDR1 as LGHNA and CDR2 as YSLEER. CDR3 sequence reads: CASSQGAGVVEAFF. CDR3 DNA sequence: TGCGCCAGCAGCCAAGGGGCAGGGGTGGTTGAAGCTTTCTTT.

The gene calls are TRBV18 and TRBJ1-6, with TRBD1 identical over 8 bases. The V gene's germline CDR1 is KGHSH and CDR2 LQKENI. There are 17 residues in the CDR3. V shed 2 bases, J shed 6 bases, and the junction held 9 bases outside the gene matches. The CDR3 DNA follows: TGTGCCAGCTCACCAGATGTCCAGGGGGCTGTTAATTCACCCCTCCACTTT. It codes for CASSPDVQGAVNSPLHF.

The chain carries TRBV5-5 and TRBJ1-5; D unresolved. The CDR3 is 15 amino acids. Germline CDR1 reads SGHKS; CDR2 reads YYEKEE (reference sequence). The germline V and J ends were trimmed by 0 bases and 11 bases, with 18 bases remaining between them. The chain's CDR3 is CASSLVGVGNVAQHF. As DNA, the CDR3 is TGTGCCAGCAGCTTGGTCGGGGTAGGGAATGTGGCCCAGCATTTT.

The chain carries TRBV28 and TRBJ2-5; D gene uncertain. The end of the DNA fits TRBJ2-7 better, so the J call may be wrong. The CDR3 loop spans 11 amino acids. Germline-derived CDR1 and CDR2 are MDHEN and SYDVKM. This CDR3 reads CASSLRYEQYF. CDR3 nucleotides: TGTGCCAGCAGTTTACGCTACGAGCAGTACTTC.

This clone was observed a single time. The V and J genes are TRBV7-2 and TRBJ2-1, with 7 positions matching TRBD1. The CDR3 length is 17 residues. Losses at the gene ends were 1 base for V and 0 bases for J; bases not matched to a gene: 6. The V gene's germline CDR1 is SGHTA and CDR2 FQGNSA. DNA of the CDR3: TGTGCCAGCAGCTTAGTAGGGGGCGTCAGCTCCTACAATGAGCAGTTCTTC. Amino acid sequence: CASSLVGGVSSYNEQFF.

This clone was recorded a few times. At one end the junction does not follow the germline gene, possibly because of a read error. The chain joins TRBV4-2 to TRBJ1-1; 11 nucleotides agree with TRBD1. Germline-derived CDR1 and CDR2 are LGHNA and YNFKEQ. The length of the CDR3 is 14 residues. DNA for the CDR3: TGTGCCAGCGCAAAACTCGGACAGGGGGCTGAAACTTTCTTT. Protein sequence: CASAKLGQGAETFF.

V usage is TRBV5-1 and J usage is TRBJ1-1, with D unresolved. Trimming removed 3 bases from V and 0 bases from J, with 9 bases in between. Germline values: CDR1 SGHRS, CDR2 YFSETQ. CDR3 length: 14 residues. The CDR3, as DNA: TGCGCCAGCAGCTCACAGAGTATGAACACTGAAGCTTTCTTT. This gives the protein CASSSQSMNTEAFF.

This clone was counted between two and nine times. The V call is TRBV10-3, the J call TRBJ1-1; a weak D match, TRBD1 (6 bases). CDR1 is ENHRY and CDR2 is SYGVKD in the germline V gene. Trimming shortened V by 2 bases and J by 1 base, and 8 bases separated the two germline ends. This CDR3 has 14 residues. This CDR3 reads CAISERGGNTEAFF. In nucleotides, the CDR3 is TGTGCCATCAGTGAGCGAGGGGGGAACACTGAAGCTTTCTTT.

The chain recombines TRBV28 with TRBJ1-5; 8 bases fit TRBD1. The germline CDR1 and CDR2 sequences are MDHEN and SYDVKM. This CDR3 region has 14 residues. Losses at the gene ends were 5 bases for V and 7 bases for J; bases not matched to a gene: 7. The CDR3 is CASSQGALGQPQHF. The CDR3, as DNA: TGTGCCAGCAGTCAGGGGGCCCTAGGGCAGCCCCAGCATTTT.

The chain links TRBV7-8 to TRBJ1-6; D uncertain. The germline V gene encodes CDR1 SGHVS and CDR2 FQNEAQ. There are 16 residues in the CDR3. V lost 5 bases and J lost 0, with 11 bases in between. The CDR3 DNA reads TGTGCCAGCAGCCCCCTCTCGAGCTCCTATAATTCACCCCTCCACTTT. Translation: CASSPLSSSYNSPLHF.

The chain combines TRBV6-1 with TRBJ1-1; D unclear. Trimming left V 2 bases short and J 2 bases short, with 9 bases between. The CDR3 covers 14 residues. The germline gives CDR1 MNHNS, CDR2 SASEGT. The CDR3 is CASSEQASNTEAFF. The CDR3 DNA is TGTGCCAGCAGTGAACAGGCGTCTAACACTGAAGCTTTCTTT.

The rearrangement joins TRBV5-1 to TRBJ2-1; 9 positions agree with TRBD2. V trimming: 1 base; J trimming: 1 base; junction bases outside the gene matches: 9. The CDR3 contains 18 residues. Germline CDR1 is SGHRS and CDR2 is YFSETQ. CDR3 sequence reads: CASSLLRGGRGSYNEQFF. The CDR3 nucleotides read TGCGCCAGCAGCTTGTTGCGGGGGGGCCGAGGATCCTACAATGAGCAGTTCTTC.

Turning to this clone: One end of the junction does not line up with germline, which may come from a read error. The chain has TRBV9 and TRBJ1-2; TRBD1 might be the D (5 bases). Germline values: CDR1 SGDLS, CDR2 YYNGEE. The CDR3 consists of 15 residues. CDR3 DNA sequence: TGTGCCAGCAGCGTAAAGGGAACGGACACGTATGGCTACCCCTTC. Translated, it gives CASSVKGTDTYGYPF.

The V call is TRBV4-3, the J call TRBJ2-7; a possible D gene is TRBD2 (5 bases). Deletions cut 2 bases from V and 0 bases from J, with 8 bases between. This CDR3 region has 14 residues. Germline V lookup: CDR1 LGHNA, CDR2 YSLEER. The CDR3 nucleotides read TGCGCCAGCAGCCAAATACTAGACTCCTACGAGCAGTACTTC. It encodes CASSQILDSYEQYF.

The chain employs TRBV4-1 and TRBJ1-2, with D hard to call. This CDR3 has 14 amino acids. Trimming removed 7 bases at V and 8 bases at J, with 20 bases between. The V gene's germline CDR1 is MGHRA and CDR2 YSYEKL. The CDR3 bases are TGCGCCAGCACCGTTTCCCAGGCGCCGGCGGGCTACACCTTC. Translated: CASTVSQAPAGYTF.

The chain is built from TRBV7-6 and TRBJ2-1, with 8 bases aligning to TRBD2. The CDR3 covers 22 residues. Germline assignment: CDR1 SGHVS and CDR2 FNYEAQ. The J segment lost 6 bases and the V segment lost 0 bases, leaving 25 bases of the junction unmatched. The CDR3 protein is CASSLALDASGGAFSISNEQFF. In DNA, the CDR3 is TGTGCCAGCAGCTTAGCATTGGATGCTTCCGGGGGGGCCTTCTCAATAAGCAATGAGCAGTTCTTC.

The chain recombines TRBV6-1 with TRBJ2-2, with TRBD2 identical over 9 bases. The ends lost 3 bases at V and 2 bases at J; junction bases unmatched: 13. Germline V gene data show CDR1 as MNHNS and CDR2 as SASEGT. This CDR3 region has 19 residues. The CDR3 loop reads CASSEVAGGAPYNTGELFF. The CDR3 nucleotides are TGTGCCAGCAGTGAGGTTGCGGGGGGGGCCCCATACAACACCGGGGAGCTGTTTTTT.